A selection of T cell receptor beta chains follows, all from one sample in a study of T cells after yellow fever vaccination. TCRdb called the 5' RACE reads again in MiXCR, with one record for every CDR3 protein. The table includes 240,000 or so distinct CDR3 sequences, about 7% detected once. Here the sequenced sample was CD4+ T cells sorted from PBMCs, taken 15 days after the yellow fever booster vaccination. These receptors all stem from a young man who received the YFV17D yellow fever vaccine. Each CDR3 is given with its conserved first and last residue. A D gene is named only where the DNA matches it firmly. Size tells how often a clone was seen (once, few, many) or the class of an expanded clone, and some rows leave it out.

CDR3 protein: CSAEGVSRGEKLFF
CDR3 DNA: TGCAGTGCTGAGGGGGTTTCTCGGGGTGAAAAACTGTTTTTT
D gene: -
CDR3 length: 14
clone size: few
V gene: TRBV20-1
J gene: TRBJ1-4

CDR3 protein: CASSQLAPSTDTQYF
CDR3 DNA: TGTGCCAGCAGCCAACTAGCGCCTAGCACAGATACGCAGTATTTT
D gene: TRBD2
CDR3 length: 15
clone size: few
V gene: TRBV7-2
J gene: TRBJ2-3

CDR3 protein: CASTDRGLLQETQYF
CDR3 DNA: TGTGCCAGCACCGACCGGGGACTTCTCCAAGAGACCCAGTACTTC
D gene: -
CDR3 length: 15
clone size: many
V gene: TRBV12-3/TRBV12-4
J gene: TRBJ2-5

CDR3 protein: CATSGQITGELFF
CDR3 DNA: TGTGCCACCAGTGGCCAGATCACCGGGGAGCTGTTTTTT
D gene: -
CDR3 length: 13
clone size: -
V gene: TRBV24-1
J gene: TRBJ2-2

CDR3 protein: CASSVSSGGPADTQYF
CDR3 DNA: TGTGCCAGCAGCGTGTCATCGGGAGGGCCCGCAGATACGCAGTATTTT
D gene: TRBD2
CDR3 length: 16
clone size: -
V gene: TRBV7-8
J gene: TRBJ2-3

CDR3 protein: CASSPWSSYNSPLHF
CDR3 DNA: TGTGCCAGCAGTCCCTGGAGCTCCTATAATTCACCCCTCCACTTT
D gene: -
CDR3 length: 15
clone size: few
V gene: TRBV27
J gene: TRBJ1-6

CDR3 protein: CASSREYSNQPQHF
CDR3 DNA: TGTGCCAGTAGCCGAGAGTATAGCAATCAGCCCCAGCATTTT
D gene: -
CDR3 length: 14
clone size: few
V gene: TRBV19
J gene: TRBJ1-5

CDR3 protein: CSATGQNTGELFF
CDR3 DNA: TGCAGCGCTACCGGACAGAACACCGGGGAGCTGTTTTTT
D gene: -
CDR3 length: 13
clone size: many
V gene: TRBV29-1
J gene: TRBJ2-2

CDR3 protein: CASSAVSGSSNEQYF
CDR3 DNA: TGTGCCAGCAGCGCAGTTAGCGGGAGTTCCAACGAGCAGTACTTC
D gene: TRBD2
CDR3 length: 15
clone size: many
V gene: TRBV7-6
J gene: TRBJ2-7

CDR3 protein: CASSLGATLLAGVADTQYF
CDR3 DNA: TGTGCCAGCAGCTTGGGGGCCACACTACTAGCGGGAGTGGCAGATACGCAGTATTTT
D gene: TRBD2
CDR3 length: 19
clone size: -
V gene: TRBV27
J gene: TRBJ2-3

CDR3 protein: CSARNPTGGAARDTQYF
CDR3 DNA: TGCAGTGCTAGGAATCCTACAGGGGGCGCGGCACGTGATACGCAGTATTTT
D gene: TRBD1
CDR3 length: 17
clone size: few
V gene: TRBV20-1
J gene: TRBJ2-3

CDR3 protein: CASSSGTGDPGELFF
CDR3 DNA: TGCGCCAGCAGCTCCGGGACAGGGGATCCCGGGGAGCTGTTTTTT
D gene: TRBD1
CDR3 length: 15
clone size: many
V gene: TRBV5-1
J gene: TRBJ2-2

CDR3 protein: CASSLDVAQYF
CDR3 DNA: TGTGCCAGCAGCCTAGACGTAGCTCAGTATTTT
D gene: -
CDR3 length: 11
clone size: -
V gene: TRBV7-8
J gene: TRBJ2-3

CDR3 protein: CASTEGGTTEAFF
CDR3 DNA: TGTGCCAGCACCGAGGGGGGTACCACTGAAGCTTTCTTT
D gene: -
CDR3 length: 13
clone size: many
V gene: TRBV2
J gene: TRBJ1-1

CDR3 protein: CASSQGGQGTDTQYF
CDR3 DNA: TGTGCCAGCAGCCAGGGGGGACAGGGCACAGATACGCAGTATTTT
D gene: TRBD1
CDR3 length: 15
clone size: -
V gene: TRBV7-8
J gene: TRBJ2-3